The table lists the clone carrying this T cell receptor (beta chain) with a count of one. Its specificity is unknown. Deletions cut 4 bases from V and 12 bases from J, with 13 bases between. Germline V gene lookup returns CDR1 GTSNPN and CDR2 SVGIG (reference sequence). The CDR3 consists of 11 residues. CD4+ T cells that had been cultured provided DNA sequenced with the Oncomine TCR Beta short-read assay. Researchers extracted genomic DNA from CD4+ T cells that had been cultured. Each CDR3 protein gets one entry after TCRdb re-called the PCR reads with MiXCR. This sample has around 16,000 distinct CDR3 sequences; 65% to 80% occur once, and the top ten carry around a sixth. These data belong to a study of vaccination and CD4 T cells after COVID-19. Study information: Convalescent donors: six male, four female; seven Caucasian, two Asian, one multiracial, two Hispanic.

The treatment was: approximately 10-day PBMC culture with coronavirus spike peptide pools or control peptides (ViraFEST assay). Via ViraFEST, peptide pools expanded antigen-specific T cells before TCR sequencing. Findings and limits, study-wide: Convalescent patients' median share of reactive clones seen only post-vaccination was around 90%.

Sequencing was carried out using CD4+ T cells from blood, cultured in vitro. The chain combines TRBV30 with TRBJ2-1; D gene unclear. The TCR sequence derives from a human donor who had recovered from COVID-19. The chain's CDR3 is CAWTAQRRQFF. For the CDR3, the DNA is TGTGCCTGGACGGCACAGCGACGGCAGTTCTTC.